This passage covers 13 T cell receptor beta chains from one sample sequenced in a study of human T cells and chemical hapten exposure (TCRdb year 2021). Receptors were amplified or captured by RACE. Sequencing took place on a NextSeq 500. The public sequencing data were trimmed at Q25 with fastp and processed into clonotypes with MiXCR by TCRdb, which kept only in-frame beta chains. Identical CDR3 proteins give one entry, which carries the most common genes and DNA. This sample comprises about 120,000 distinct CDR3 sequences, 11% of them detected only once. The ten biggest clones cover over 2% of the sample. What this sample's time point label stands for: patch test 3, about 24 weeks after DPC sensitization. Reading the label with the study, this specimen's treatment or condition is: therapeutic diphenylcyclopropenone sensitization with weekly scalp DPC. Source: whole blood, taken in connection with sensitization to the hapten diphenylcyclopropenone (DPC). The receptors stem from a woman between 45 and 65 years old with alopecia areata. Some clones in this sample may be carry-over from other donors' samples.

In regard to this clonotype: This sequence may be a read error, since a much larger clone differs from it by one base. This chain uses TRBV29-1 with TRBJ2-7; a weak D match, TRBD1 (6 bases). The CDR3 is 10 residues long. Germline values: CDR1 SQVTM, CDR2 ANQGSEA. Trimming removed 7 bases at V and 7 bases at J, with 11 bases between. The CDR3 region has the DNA TGCAGCGAGACAGGTGGGGAGCAGTACTTC. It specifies CSETGGEQYF.

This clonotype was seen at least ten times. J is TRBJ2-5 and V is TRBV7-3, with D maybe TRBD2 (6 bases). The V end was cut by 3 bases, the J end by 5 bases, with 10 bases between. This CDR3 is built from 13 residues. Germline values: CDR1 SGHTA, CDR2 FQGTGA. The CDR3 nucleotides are TGTGCCAGCAGCTTTGCGGGGTTTGAGACCCAGTACTTC. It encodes CASSFAGFETQYF.

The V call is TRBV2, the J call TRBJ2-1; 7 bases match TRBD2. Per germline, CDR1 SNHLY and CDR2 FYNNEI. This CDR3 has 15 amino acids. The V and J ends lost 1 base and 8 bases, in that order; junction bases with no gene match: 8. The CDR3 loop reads CASSEGLAGLDEQFF. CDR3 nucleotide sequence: TGTGCCAGCAGTGAAGGACTAGCCGGCCTGGATGAGCAGTTCTTC.

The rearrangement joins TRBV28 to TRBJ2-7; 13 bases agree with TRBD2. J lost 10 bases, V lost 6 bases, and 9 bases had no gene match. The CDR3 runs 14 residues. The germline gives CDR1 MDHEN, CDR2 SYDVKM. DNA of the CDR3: TGTGCCAGCAGCCTACTAGCGGGAGGGGGCCTACAGTACTTC. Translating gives CASSLLAGGGLQYF.

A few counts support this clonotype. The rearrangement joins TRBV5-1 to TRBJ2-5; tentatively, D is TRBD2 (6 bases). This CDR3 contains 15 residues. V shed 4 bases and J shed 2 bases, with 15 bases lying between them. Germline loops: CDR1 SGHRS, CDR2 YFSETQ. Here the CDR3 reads CASSPGEGRQETQYF. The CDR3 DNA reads TGCGCCAGCAGCCCCGGCGAGGGGAGGCAAGAGACCCAGTACTTC.

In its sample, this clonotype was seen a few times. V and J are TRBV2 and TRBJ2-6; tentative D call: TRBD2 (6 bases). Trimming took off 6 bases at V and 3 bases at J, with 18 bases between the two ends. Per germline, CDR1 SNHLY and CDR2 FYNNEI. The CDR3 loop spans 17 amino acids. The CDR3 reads CASSSGTAGRGANVLTF. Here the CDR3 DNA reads TGTGCCAGCAGCTCCGGGACCGCGGGACGTGGGGCCAACGTCCTGACTTTC.

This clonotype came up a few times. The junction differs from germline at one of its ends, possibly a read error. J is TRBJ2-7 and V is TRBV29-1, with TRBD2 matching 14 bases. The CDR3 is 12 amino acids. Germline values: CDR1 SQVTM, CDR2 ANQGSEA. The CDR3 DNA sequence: TGCAGCGCATGGGGACTAGCGGGAGAGGGGTTCTTC. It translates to CSAWGLAGEGFF.

The CDR3 loop is CASQIGNSGNTIYF. The CDR3 coding sequence is TGTGCCAGTCAAATAGGGAACTCTGGAAACACCATATATTTT. V usage is TRBV7-9 and J usage is TRBJ1-3; D is unresolved. Germline V gene sequence: CDR1 SEHNR, CDR2 FQNEAQ (reference sequence). CDR3 length equals 14 residues. V was shortened by 9 bases and J by 0 bases, with 12 bases between the two germline ends. Complete variable domain (other parts from reference TRBV7-9 and TRBJ1-3): DTGVSQNPRHKITKRGQNVTFRCDPISEHNRLYWYRQTLGQGPEFLTYFQNEAQLEKSRLLSDRFSAERPKGSFSTLEIQRTEQGDSAMYLCASQIGNSGNTIYFGEGSWLTVV.

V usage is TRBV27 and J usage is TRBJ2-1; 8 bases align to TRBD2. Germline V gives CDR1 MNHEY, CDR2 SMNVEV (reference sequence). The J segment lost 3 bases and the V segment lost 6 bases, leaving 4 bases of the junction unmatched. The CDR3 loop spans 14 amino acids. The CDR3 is CASRGTRGYNEQFF. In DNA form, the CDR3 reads TGTGCCAGCAGAGGGACTAGGGGCTACAATGAGCAGTTCTTC.

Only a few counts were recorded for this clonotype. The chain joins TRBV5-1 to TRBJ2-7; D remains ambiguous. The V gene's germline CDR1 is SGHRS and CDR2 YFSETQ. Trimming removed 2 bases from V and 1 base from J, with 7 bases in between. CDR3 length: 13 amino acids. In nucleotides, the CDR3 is TGCGCCAGCAGCTTCGACCCTTCCTACGAGCAGTACTTC. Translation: CASSFDPSYEQYF.

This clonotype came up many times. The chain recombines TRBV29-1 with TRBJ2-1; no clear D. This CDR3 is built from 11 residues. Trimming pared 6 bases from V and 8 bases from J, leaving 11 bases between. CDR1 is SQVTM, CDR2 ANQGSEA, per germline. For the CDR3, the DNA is TGCAGCGTCCCTTCTGTCTATGAGCAGTTCTTC. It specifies CSVPSVYEQFF.

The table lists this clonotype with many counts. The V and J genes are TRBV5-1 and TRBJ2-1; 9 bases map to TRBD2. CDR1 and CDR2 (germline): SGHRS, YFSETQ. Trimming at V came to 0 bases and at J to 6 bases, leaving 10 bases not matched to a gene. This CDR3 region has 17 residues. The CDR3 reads CASSLVSGRGGLNEQFF. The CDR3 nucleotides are TGCGCCAGCAGCTTGGTGTCAGGGCGGGGGGGCCTCAATGAGCAGTTCTTC.

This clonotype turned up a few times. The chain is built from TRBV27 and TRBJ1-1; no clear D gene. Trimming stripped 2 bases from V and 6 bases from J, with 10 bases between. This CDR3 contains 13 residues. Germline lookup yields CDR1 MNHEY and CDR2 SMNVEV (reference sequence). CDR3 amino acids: CASSLDGNAEAFF. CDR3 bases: TGTGCCAGCAGTTTAGATGGTAATGCTGAAGCTTTCTTT.